The present T cell receptor beta chain was sequenced within a study of blood T cells in healthy people across ages. Study results and limitations: The CMV status of each donor remained undetermined, and this could have confounded shifts in expanded clonotypes.

Concerning this clonotype itself: As yet, its antigen is unknown.

Germline V gives CDR1 MNHEY, CDR2 SMNVEV (reference sequence). The CDR3 is 15 amino acids. Primed by a sample-barcoded 5' primer and a J-beta primer mix, a second PCR proceeded for roughly 6 to 12 cycles. TCRdb re-derived calls from the 5' RACE reads in MiXCR, one entry per CDR3 protein. The sample comprises roughly 1.5 million distinct CDR3 sequences, approximately 43% of which are singletons, and less than 5% rests with the top ten. Sample: blood. This clonotype originated in a woman between 18 and 30 years old in good health. The chain has TRBV27 and TRBJ2-5; D might be TRBD2 (5 bases). The J call may not be correct, given that the DNA end is closer to TRBJ2-7. The CDR3 is CASSPALRGIYEQYF. The CDR3 bases are TGTGCCAGCAGTCCAGCCCTAAGAGGGATCTACGAGCAGTACTTC.